This TCR beta chain was sequenced in a study of response to subunit inactivated influenza vaccine. This CDR3 has 15 residues. TCRdb independently ran MiXCR on the RT-PCR reads; one entry per CDR3 protein. Among roughly 710,000 distinct CDR3 sequences listed, 12% to 15% were seen once. As concerns this clonotype: Its specificity is not known.

Study-level points and caveats: Authors suggested few new T cells are recruited by each seasonal influenza vaccination.

The V gene is TRBV21-1, the J gene TRBJ2-3; whether TRBD2, the table's D call, matches the DNA was not checked. TRBV21-1 is given as a pseudogene. The sequences come from PBMCs from blood, collected around 15 days before vaccination. The sequence derives from a man aged 50 to 60 who received an inactivated influenza vaccine. The CDR3 coding sequence is TGTGCCAGCAGCCCGCGACTAGCGTGCATAGATACGCAGTATTTT. Its protein is CASSPRLACIDTQYF.